At least ten counts were recorded for the clone carrying this T cell receptor beta chain. Its antigen is currently unknown. The CDR3 contains 16 residues. V dropped 2 bases and J dropped 10; count of bases not matched to a gene: 13. Germline V gives CDR1 SGHAT, CDR2 FQNNGV. Individual cDNA molecules each received unique molecular identifiers attached to them. MiXCR was run by TCRdb on the 5' RACE reads, yielding one entry per CDR3 protein. The sample yields around 92,000 distinct CDR3 sequences, 8% to 13% seen once. The entry originates in a study of early T cells in non-severe SARS-CoV-2 infection. Across the whole study: Chains stayed unpaired after sequencing of bulk RNA from unsorted whole blood. Findings and caveats of the study: VDJdb-based matching was biased toward anti-spike CD8 responses and missed private and CD4 specificities.

The genes are TRBV11-2 and TRBJ2-1; 8 bases are shared with TRBD2. Sequenced material: whole blood. This clonotype originated in an adult who was a healthcare worker with PCR-confirmed SARS-CoV-2 infection or an uninfected control (not recorded which). The CDR3 sequence: CASSLTGGPRGREQFF. The CDR3 DNA reads as TGTGCCAGCAGCTTAACGGGAGGGCCTAGGGGTCGGGAGCAGTTCTTC.